Presented here are 6 T cell receptor beta chains from one specimen sequenced in a study of blood T cell dynamics during melanoma immunotherapy. The time point was: pre-treatment baseline. The table came from immunoSEQ multiplex PCR; TCRdb's copy has only in-frame clones and leaves some out. The table records 15,000 to 20,000 clones, 90% to 95% of them present only once. Sequencing was performed on blood, taken from a patient treated with checkpoint blockade. These TCRs come from a human donor with melanoma.

This chain uses TRBV7-2 with TRBJ1-3, with unresolved D. The CDR3 length is 16 residues. From germline, CDR1 is SGHTA and CDR2 FQGNSA. V lost 5 bases and J 3 bases, leaving 17 bases between the germline ends. CDR3 sequence: CASSPTSVQFGNTIYF. The DNA for the CDR3 is TGTGCCAGCAGCCCAACATCGGTTCAGTTTGGAAACACCATATATTTT.

This clone was counted a few times. The rearrangement joins TRBV2 to TRBJ1-4; D call uncertain. CDR1 is SNHLY, CDR2 FYNNEI, per germline. There are 15 residues in the CDR3. Trimming left V 2 bases short and J 7 bases short, with 14 bases between. CDR3 in amino acids: CASSEQRTVGEKLFF. The CDR3 DNA is TGTGCCAGCAGTGAACAGCGGACTGTGGGTGAAAAACTGTTTTTT.

CDR3 region: CASSLYRGPDYEQYF. In DNA, the CDR3 is TGTGCCAGCAGCCTTTACAGGGGACCGGACTACGAGCAGTACTTC. The V and J genes are TRBV7-8 and TRBJ2-7; 7 nucleotides align to TRBD1. Germline assignment: CDR1 SGHVS and CDR2 FQNEAQ. The length of the CDR3 is 15 residues. The J segment lost 3 bases and the V segment lost 5 bases, leaving 10 bases of the junction unmatched.

CDR3 bases: TGTGCCAGCAGCTCCACCCTCCGGGGGGCGTCGACGGAGACCCAGTACTTC. It translates to CASSSTLRGASTETQYF. This chain joins TRBV7-9 and TRBJ2-5, with D maybe TRBD2 (7 bases). The V gene's germline CDR1 is SEHNR and CDR2 FQNEAQ (reference sequence). V lost 4 bases and J 5 bases, leaving 23 bases between the germline ends. The CDR3 has 17 amino acids. The full variable domain, with the rest looked up from reference TRBV7-9 and TRBJ2-5, is DTGVSQNPRHKITKRGQNVTFRCDPISEHNRLYWYRQTLGQGPEFLTYFQNEAQLEKSRLLSDRFSAERPKGSFSTLEIQRTEQGDSAMYLCASSSTLRGASTETQYFGPGTRLLVL.

The rearrangement uses TRBV19 and TRBJ2-5; 9 nucleotides align to TRBD2. After removal of 1 base from V and 5 bases from J, the junction contained 8 bases not matched to a gene. This CDR3 has 16 residues. Looked up from germline, CDR1 is LNHDA and CDR2 is SQIVND (reference sequence). The CDR3 DNA follows: TGTGCCAGTAGTATAGTATCGCGGGGGGGCGTGGAGACCCAGTACTTC. As protein: CASSIVSRGGVETQYF.

This clone was seen only a few times. The V call is TRBV4-3, the J call TRBJ2-2; possible D gene TRBD1, 6 bases. Germline-derived CDR1 and CDR2 are LGHNA and YSLEER. The V and J ends lost 0 bases and 4 bases respectively, with 15 bases between them. This CDR3 has 17 amino acids. CDR3 sequence: CASSQDLIGQSTGELFF. The CDR3 nucleotides are TGCGCCAGCAGCCAAGATCTTATAGGACAGAGCACCGGGGAGCTGTTTTTT.